The clone carrying this T cell receptor beta chain was detected a few times. A J-beta primer mix and a sample-barcoded 5' primer were used in a second PCR of about 7 to 11 cycles. There were at least 2.5 million CDR3-containing paired-end reads obtained from each sample. TCRdb ran MiXCR on the 5' RACE reads and lists one entry per CDR3 protein. The top ten clones hold about 22% of a sample with hundreds of thousands of distinct CDR3 sequences, less than 60% of them seen once. Per sample, extraction of total RNA gave at least 5 micrograms in every case. The data were obtained in a study of blood T cells in healthy people across ages. V lost 2 bases and J 3 bases, leaving 7 bases between the germline ends. This CDR3 is 13 amino acids long. Germline V gene data show CDR1 as SGHTA and CDR2 as FQGTGA.

This TCR was sampled from a man older than 75 in good health. The sequenced sample consisted of blood. The chain uses TRBV7-3 and TRBJ1-1; the D is unclear. The DNA of the CDR3 is TGTGCCAGCAGCTTACTTCGGGACACTGAAGCTTTCTTT. Protein: CASSLLRDTEAFF.